The 22 T cell receptor beta chains reported below all come from one sample, sequenced in a study of shared clonotypes between healthy human individuals. Terminally differentiated effector memory CD45RA+ cells were excluded by CCR7 positive selection of CD45RO-negative cells. Sequencing used immunoSEQ multiplex PCR; TCRdb keeps in-frame clones, though not all of them. The table lists approximately 1.9 million clones, roughly 93% of them singletons. Material: naive CD8+ T cells from PBMCs. Receptors originate from a man aged 18 to 30 in good health. Some clones in this sample may be carry-over from other donors' samples.

This chain links TRBV6-1 with TRBJ2-7; 12 positions agree with TRBD2. V gave up 7 bases and J gave up 1 base; unmatched junction bases: 5. CDR1 is MNHNS, CDR2 SASEGT, per germline. The CDR3 is 15 amino acids. The CDR3 nucleotides are TGTGCCAGCACCAGGGGACTAGCGGGTTCCTACGAGCAGTACTTC. This gives the protein CASTRGLAGSYEQYF.

The CDR3 region has the DNA TGCGCCAGCAGCTTGTCAACTAGCGGTTTCGTGACCGGGGAGCTGTTTTTT. Protein sequence: CASSLSTSGFVTGELFF. V and J are TRBV5-1 and TRBJ2-2, with 8 positions matching TRBD2. CDR1 and CDR2 (germline): SGHRS, YFSETQ. Trimming at V came to 1 base and at J to 5 bases, leaving 10 bases not matched to a gene. The CDR3 length is 17 residues.

This chain uses TRBV4-1 with TRBJ2-7, with D uncertain. Germline CDR1 is MGHRA and CDR2 is YSYEKL. V dropped 4 bases and J dropped 4 bases, with 8 bases sitting between them. There are 12 residues in the CDR3. CDR3 region: CASSLDGYEQYF. The CDR3 nucleotides read TGCGCCAGCAGCCTCGACGGGTACGAGCAGTACTTC.

The genes are TRBV7-9 and TRBJ2-3, with D unresolved. This CDR3 contains 14 residues. With 0 bases removed from V and 4 bases from J, the gap between germline ends came to 8 bases. Germline V gives CDR1 SEHNR, CDR2 FQNEAQ (reference sequence). CDR3 in amino acids: CASSLAPLSDTQYF. In nucleotides, the CDR3 is TGTGCCAGCAGCTTAGCTCCCCTCTCAGATACGCAGTATTTT.

This clone has only one observation. The gene calls are TRBV7-9 and TRBJ2-1; 9 bases map to TRBD2. Germline CDR1 reads SEHNR; CDR2 reads FQNEAQ (reference sequence). CDR3 length equals 13 residues. J lost 8 bases, V lost 6 bases, and 5 bases had no gene match. CDR3 DNA: TGTGCCAGCAGAGGACTAGCGCTCGATGAGCAGTTCTTC. Protein product: CASRGLALDEQFF.

The chain couples TRBV10-3 to TRBJ2-5, with TRBD2 identical over 11 bases. Losses at the gene ends were 1 base for V and 3 bases for J; bases not matched to a gene: 13. CDR3 size: 19 residues. The germline CDR1 and CDR2 sequences are ENHRY and SYGVKD. CDR3 DNA: TGTGCCATCAGTGAGTTGAACAGGGTAACTAGCGGGAGTAAAGAGACCCAGTACTTC. This translates into CAISELNRVTSGSKETQYF.

This clone was detected only once. The chain is built from TRBV9 and TRBJ2-7; D might be TRBD2 (5 bases). The CDR3 contains 14 residues. V was pared by 0 bases and J by 5 bases, with 12 bases between. Germline CDR1 SGDLS, CDR2 YYNGEE. CDR3 protein: CASSVDPGSHEQYF. CDR3 sequence (DNA): TGTGCCAGCAGCGTAGACCCGGGGAGCCACGAGCAGTACTTC.

V is TRBV28 and J is TRBJ1-2; D remains unclear. This CDR3 has 16 residues. The V and J ends lost 3 bases and 3 bases respectively, with 17 bases between them. CDR1 and CDR2 from the germline V gene are MDHEN and SYDVKM. CDR3 DNA sequence: TGTGCCAGCAGTTTGGGTGTCCGGGGTTTCGACTATGGCTACACCTTC. This sequence encodes CASSLGVRGFDYGYTF.

This clone was picked up one time. This sequence joins TRBV27 and TRBJ1-2, with 10 nucleotides matching TRBD1. The CDR3 sequence is 14 residues long. V trimming: 6 bases; J trimming: 5 bases; junction bases outside the gene matches: 6. Germline V gene data show CDR1 as MNHEY and CDR2 as SMNVEV (reference sequence). CDR3 DNA: TGTGCCAGCAGCGGGACAGGGGACATTTATGGCTACACCTTC. Its protein is CASSGTGDIYGYTF.

The V gene is TRBV11-2, the J gene TRBJ2-7; D perhaps matches TRBD2 (5 bases). This CDR3 has 14 residues. V was pared by 5 bases and J by 6 bases, with 17 bases between. In germline, CDR1 is SGHAT, CDR2 FQNNGV. The CDR3 protein is CASSRTLPVAEQYF. CDR3 DNA sequence: TGTGCCAGCAGCCGGACTCTCCCAGTTGCCGAGCAGTACTTC.

This clone was seen just once. This chain links TRBV18 with TRBJ2-2, with D tentatively TRBD1 (6 bases). The germline V and J ends were trimmed by 6 bases and 3 bases, with 17 bases remaining between them. The CDR3 totals 16 residues. CDR1 is KGHSH and CDR2 is LQKENI in the germline V gene. CDR3 DNA: TGTGCCAGCTCCCAGGACAGACATTTCGACACCGGGGAGCTGTTTTTT. This gives the protein CASSQDRHFDTGELFF.

This chain uses TRBV7-7 with TRBJ2-1; TRBD2 matches at 7 bases. Per the germline V gene, CDR1 is SSHAT and CDR2 is FNYEAQ (reference sequence). This CDR3 contains 16 residues. J gave up 4 bases and V 5 bases, and 11 bases lay outside the gene matches. The CDR3 protein is CASSLLLADQYNEQFF. CDR3 nucleotides: TGTGCCAGCAGCCTCCTCCTAGCGGATCAGTACAATGAGCAGTTCTTC.

The rearrangement uses TRBV29-1 and TRBJ1-1, with D perhaps TRBD1 (6 bases). CDR1 and CDR2 from the germline V gene are SQVTM and ANQGSEA. The CDR3 length is 13 residues. V lost 7 bases and J lost 4, with 16 bases in between. The CDR3 DNA is TGCAGCGATGGGGGGGGCGAAGGCACTGAAGCTTTCTTT. Its protein product is CSDGGGEGTEAFF.

The chain uses TRBV25-1 and TRBJ1-1, with 9 bases fitting TRBD1. Per germline, CDR1 MGHDK and CDR2 SYGVNS. V gave up 3 bases and J gave up 3 bases; unmatched junction bases: 5. This CDR3 region has 15 residues. CDR3 residues: CASSEWDRVDTEAFF. The CDR3 nucleotides are TGTGCCAGCAGTGAGTGGGACAGGGTAGACACTGAAGCTTTCTTT.

The chain couples TRBV5-1 to TRBJ2-1; TRBD1 or TRBD2 may be the D gene (5 bases each). The CDR3 contains 15 residues. Trimming pared 1 base from V and 4 bases from J, leaving 12 bases between. The germline gives CDR1 SGHRS, CDR2 YFSETQ. This CDR3 reads CASSLRPGTYNEQFF. Here the CDR3 DNA reads TGCGCCAGCAGCTTGAGGCCTGGGACGTACAATGAGCAGTTCTTC.

This clone was detected once. This chain joins TRBV6-1 and TRBJ2-7; TRBD1 is a possible D gene (6 bases). The CDR3 contains 13 residues. Germline V CDR1 and CDR2: MNHNS, SASEGT. V dropped 0 bases and J dropped 4 bases, with 7 bases sitting between them. The CDR3 bases are TGTGCCAGCAGTGAAGCCGGACAGTACGAGCAGTACTTC. The encoded protein is CASSEAGQYEQYF.

This chain connects TRBV25-1 to TRBJ2-7, with D maybe TRBD1 (5 bases). Trimming left V 4 bases short and J 6 bases short, with 16 bases between. The CDR3 extends over 14 amino acids. CDR1 and CDR2 (germline): MGHDK, SYGVNS. CDR3 amino acids: CASSAQGYWSEQYF. CDR3 bases: TGTGCCAGCAGTGCGCAGGGATATTGGAGCGAGCAGTACTTC.

The rearrangement joins TRBV7-8 to TRBJ2-1; tentative D call: TRBD2 (6 bases). This CDR3 has 17 residues. The V end lost 5 bases, the J end lost 10 bases, and 27 bases lay between the germline ends. Germline CDR1 is SGHVS and CDR2 is FQNEAQ. The CDR3 is CASSPPKGGAMSGEQFF. The CDR3, as DNA: TGTGCCAGCAGCCCACCAAAAGGAGGCGCAATGAGCGGGGAGCAGTTCTTC. The entire variable domain, with the rest obtained from reference TRBV7-8 and TRBJ2-1, is as follows: GAGVSQSPRYKVAKRGQDVALRCDPISGHVSLFWYQQALGQGPEFLTYFQNEAQLDKSGLPSDRFFAERPEGSVSTLKIQRTQQEDSAVYLCASSPPKGGAMSGEQFFGPGTRLTVL.

The chain employs TRBV6-1 and TRBJ1-2; D remains unclear. This CDR3 contains 11 residues. Per the germline V gene, CDR1 is MNHNS and CDR2 is SASEGT. The germline V and J ends were trimmed by 8 bases and 4 bases, with 8 bases remaining between them. This chain's CDR3 is CASRVGYGYTF. In nucleotides, the CDR3 is TGTGCCAGCCGGGTTGGCTATGGCTACACCTTC.

The chain couples TRBV19 to TRBJ2-7; TRBD2 is a possible D gene (6 bases). V lost 2 bases to trimming and J lost 5 bases, with 10 bases between them. The CDR3 spans 13 residues. CDR1 and CDR2 (germline): LNHDA, SQIVND (reference sequence). CDR3 sequence reads: CASSIYGGNEQYF. CDR3 DNA: TGTGCCAGTAGTATATATGGGGGGAACGAGCAGTACTTC.

The chain combines TRBV5-1 with TRBJ1-3; 10 bases map to TRBD1. The CDR3 spans 16 residues. CDR1 is SGHRS, CDR2 YFSETQ, per germline. J gave up 7 bases and V 5 bases, and 12 bases lay outside the gene matches. The CDR3 region has the DNA TGCGCCAGCAGTCCCGGGACAGGGGCAGAGCTCAACACCATATATTTT. It encodes CASSPGTGAELNTIYF.

The V call is TRBV5-6, the J call TRBJ2-1, with 8 bases matching TRBD2. The CDR3 loop spans 17 amino acids. V dropped 0 bases and J dropped 5; count of bases not matched to a gene: 10. Germline V lookup: CDR1 SGHDT, CDR2 YYEEEE. CDR3 DNA: TGTGCCAGCAGCTTGGGAGGCGGGAGGCTCGGCCACAATGAGCAGTTCTTC. Encoded protein: CASSLGGGRLGHNEQFF.